The 16 T cell receptor beta chains given below trace back to one sample, sequenced in a study of T cells in Graves' hyperthyroidism and ophthalmopathy. TCR beta CDR3 region amplification was performed from RNA transcripts. Researchers ran a first-round RT-PCR on the TCR CDR3 using the HTBI primer set. TCRdb redid the calling of the multiplex PCR reads with MiXCR, one entry per CDR3 protein. The profile shows approximately 400,000 distinct CDR3 sequences, roughly 25% of them singletons. Sample: blood. The source is a man aged 45-60 years with Graves' hyperthyroidism.

In its sample, this clonotype was seen many times. This chain joins TRBV28 and TRBJ2-7; the match to TRBD1 covers 8 bases. Trimming cost V 6 bases and J 5 bases; bases outside gene matches: 12. This CDR3 is built from 15 residues. Germline loops: CDR1 MDHEN, CDR2 SYDVKM. This CDR3 reads CASRSDRGAVDEQYF. The DNA of the CDR3 is TGTGCCAGCAGGTCTGACAGGGGTGCTGTAGACGAGCAGTACTTC.

In its sample, this clonotype was seen a few times. The V and J genes are TRBV12-3 or TRBV12-4 and TRBJ1-4; D call uncertain. The CDR3 totals 14 residues. V lost 5 bases to trimming and J lost 7 bases, with 14 bases between them. The CDR3 region is CASSRFGGSEKLFF. The DNA for the CDR3 is TGTGCCAGCAGTCGGTTTGGAGGGAGTGAAAAACTGTTTTTT.

The V gene is TRBV7-2, the J gene TRBJ1-2, with D perhaps matching TRBD1 (5 bases). Deletions cut 0 bases from V and 3 bases from J, with 11 bases between. Germline CDR1 reads SGHTA; CDR2 reads FQGNSA. The CDR3 covers 15 residues. The CDR3 loop is CASSLAWGLDYGYTF. CDR3 DNA sequence: TGTGCCAGCAGCTTAGCCTGGGGGTTGGACTATGGCTACACCTTC.

V and J are TRBV2 and TRBJ2-3; 7 positions match TRBD2. V shed 5 bases, J shed 7 bases, and the junction held 6 bases outside the gene matches. The CDR3 totals 13 residues. Germline CDR1 is SNHLY and CDR2 is FYNNEI. CDR3 sequence (DNA): TGTGCCAGCAGTAAGCGGGATGGATATACGCAGTATTTT. It translates to CASSKRDGYTQYF.

This clonotype was seen at least ten times. The genes are TRBV28 and TRBJ1-1; D may be TRBD1 (6 bases). Germline V CDR1 and CDR2: MDHEN, SYDVKM. The germline V and J ends were trimmed by 6 bases and 4 bases, with 18 bases remaining between them. There are 15 residues in the CDR3. The CDR3 is CASSIAGVGGTEAFF. In DNA form, the CDR3 reads TGTGCCAGCAGCATCGCAGGGGTGGGGGGCACTGAAGCTTTCTTT.

As DNA, the CDR3 is TGTGCCAGCAGTGCCGTGGGGACCGGGGAGCTGTTTTTT. This codes for CASSAVGTGELFF. This chain joins TRBV25-1 and TRBJ2-2, with D unresolved. The CDR3 sequence is 13 residues long. Deletions cut 4 bases from V and 5 bases from J, with 8 bases between. Germline CDR1 MGHDK, CDR2 SYGVNS.

This sequence joins TRBV18 and TRBJ2-1; TRBD2 matches 7 bases. The V and J ends lost 10 bases and 3 bases, in that order; junction bases with no gene match: 9. The CDR3 runs 14 residues. CDR1 and CDR2 from the germline V gene are KGHSH and LQKENI. CDR3 amino acids: CATSDPGGYNEQFF. The CDR3 DNA is TGTGCCACCAGTGATCCGGGGGGCTACAATGAGCAGTTCTTC.

The table lists this clonotype with many counts. This sequence joins TRBV7-8 and TRBJ2-1; a weak D match, TRBD1 (5 bases). Germline V gene data show CDR1 as SGHVS and CDR2 as FQNEAQ. V dropped 7 bases and J dropped 4 bases, with 17 bases sitting between them. This CDR3 region has 15 residues. CDR3 in amino acids: CASTVDSDTYNEQFF. Written as DNA, the CDR3 is TGTGCCAGCACCGTTGACAGTGATACATACAATGAGCAGTTCTTC.

Many counts were recorded for this clonotype. The chain joins TRBV6-1 to TRBJ1-1; 7 nucleotides agree with TRBD1. The ends lost 4 bases at V and 10 bases at J; junction bases unmatched: 3. The CDR3 length is 11 residues. In germline, CDR1 is MNHNS, CDR2 SASEGT. CDR3 region: CASSAGQVAFF. The CDR3, as DNA: TGTGCCAGCAGTGCCGGACAGGTAGCTTTCTTT.

V and J are TRBV10-2 and TRBJ2-1; 13 bases fit TRBD2. V dropped 6 bases and J dropped 12; count of bases not matched to a gene: 5. Germline V gene sequence: CDR1 WSHSY, CDR2 SAAADI. CDR3 length equals 13 residues. CDR3 in amino acids: CASRLAGGPGQFF. The CDR3 DNA sequence: TGCGCCAGCAGACTAGCGGGAGGGCCGGGGCAGTTCTTC.

The chain joins TRBV15 to TRBJ2-2; TRBD2 might be the D (5 bases). Per the germline V gene, CDR1 is LNHNV and CDR2 is YYDKDF (reference sequence). The CDR3 sequence is 14 residues long. V was trimmed by 5 bases and J by 6 bases, leaving 13 bases between them. CDR3 in amino acids: CATSFLVGAGELFF. As DNA, the CDR3 is TGTGCCACCAGCTTCCTAGTGGGAGCCGGGGAGCTGTTTTTT.

This rearrangement joins TRBV20-1 to TRBJ2-7, with 10 positions matching TRBD2. CDR1 DFQATT and CDR2 SNEGSKA come from the germline V gene (reference sequence). With V trimmed by 0 bases and J by 5 bases, 4 bases remained unmatched. This CDR3 has 14 amino acids. CDR3 nucleotide sequence: TGCAGTGCTAGAGATGGGCTAGCGGGAGACGAGCAGTACTTC. Residues: CSARDGLAGDEQYF.

This clonotype was found many times. The chain uses TRBV10-3 and TRBJ2-3, with 8 bases identical to TRBD2. J was trimmed by 4 bases and V by 4 bases; bases with no gene match: 7. CDR1 and CDR2 from the germline V gene are ENHRY and SYGVKD. This CDR3 spans 15 amino acids. The CDR3 region has the DNA TGTGCCATCAGTGTTACAGCGGGAGAGGCAGATACGCAGTATTTT. Amino acids: CAISVTAGEADTQYF.

The chain recombines TRBV20-1 with TRBJ2-2; 13 nucleotides align to TRBD2. The CDR3 has 18 amino acids. V shed 1 base and J 4 bases; nucleotides not matched to a gene: 9. CDR1 DFQATT and CDR2 SNEGSKA come from the germline V gene (reference sequence). CDR3 amino acids: CSARGVLAGGPGTGELFF. CDR3 bases: TGCAGTGCTAGAGGTGTACTAGCGGGAGGGCCAGGCACCGGGGAGCTGTTTTTT.

The V and J genes are TRBV20-1 and TRBJ2-3; 8 bases match TRBD2. The length of the CDR3 is 15 residues. With 6 bases clipped from V and 3 bases from J, the junction kept 11 bases outside the gene matches. Germline V lookup: CDR1 DFQATT, CDR2 SNEGSKA (reference sequence). CDR3 in amino acids: CSASGSRPLTDTQYF. CDR3 bases: TGCAGTGCGAGCGGGAGCCGGCCGTTGACAGATACGCAGTATTTT.

This clonotype was detected ten times or more. The CDR3: CASSLGGAKDTQYF. The CDR3 coding sequence is TGTGCCAGCAGCTTAGGGGGAGCCAAGGATACGCAGTATTTT. The chain has TRBV7-2 and TRBJ2-3, with a tentative D call TRBD2 (5 bases). Trimming shortened V by 1 base and J by 6 bases, and 11 bases separated the two germline ends. The CDR3 length is 14 residues. The germline V gene has CDR1 SGHTA and CDR2 FQGNSA.